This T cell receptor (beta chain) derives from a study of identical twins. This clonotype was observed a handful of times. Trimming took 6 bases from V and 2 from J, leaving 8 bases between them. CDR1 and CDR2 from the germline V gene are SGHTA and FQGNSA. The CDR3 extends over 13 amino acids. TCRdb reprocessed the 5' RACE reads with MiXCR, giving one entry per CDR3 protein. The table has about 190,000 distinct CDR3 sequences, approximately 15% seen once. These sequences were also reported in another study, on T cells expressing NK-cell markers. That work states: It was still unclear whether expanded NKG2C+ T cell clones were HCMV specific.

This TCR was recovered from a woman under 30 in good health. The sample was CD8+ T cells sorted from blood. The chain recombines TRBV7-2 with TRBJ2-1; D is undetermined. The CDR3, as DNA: TGTGCCAGCAGGGCAGTACCCTACAATGAGCAGTTCTTC. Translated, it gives CASRAVPYNEQFF.